Shown below are 21 T cell receptor beta chains from a single sample sequenced in a study of blood T cell repertoires in COVID-19. The method was immunoSEQ multiplex PCR; TCRdb's version includes in-frame clones alone and lacks a portion of them. The repertoire holds 50,000 to 70,000 clones, over 75% seen once, with approximately 15% in the top ten. The sequenced material came from peripheral blood. The source of these receptors is a human donor with active COVID-19. The donor label of this sample is uncertain.

The chain's CDR3 is CASSLYGQPYEQYV. As DNA, the CDR3 is TGTGCCAGCAGCCTTTATGGACAGCCCTACGAGCAGTACGTC. The chain recombines TRBV5-6 with TRBJ2-7; perhaps TRBD1 as D (6 bases). Between the trimmed V and J ends, which lost 4 bases and 2 bases, there was a span of 13 bases. This CDR3 has 14 residues. The germline V gene encodes CDR1 SGHDT and CDR2 YYEEEE.

This clone was picked up one time. The rearrangement joins TRBV9 to TRBJ1-4; D gene unclear. Germline V gene lookup returns CDR1 SGDLS and CDR2 YYNGEE. The V gene lost 3 bases and the J gene lost 14 bases, with 26 bases spanning the gap. This CDR3 has 16 amino acids. The CDR3 sequence: CASSDQMRPTGEVLFF. The CDR3 bases are TGTGCCAGCAGCGACCAAATGCGCCCGACTGGAGAAGTGCTGTTTTTT.

This clone was detected once. The chain has TRBV5-5 and TRBJ1-3; no clear D. V lost 0 bases and J 3 bases, leaving 13 bases between the germline ends. The CDR3 has 16 residues. Germline CDR1 SGHKS, CDR2 YYEKEE (reference sequence). Here the CDR3 reads CASSLDFRTYGNTIYF. CDR3 DNA: TGTGCCAGCAGCTTGGATTTCAGGACTTATGGAAACACCATATATTTT.

The rearrangement uses TRBV18 and TRBJ2-3; D is unresolved. The CDR3 has 16 amino acids. The germline V gene has CDR1 KGHSH and CDR2 LQKENI. Trimming left V 0 bases short and J 0 bases short, with 10 bases between. CDR3 protein: CASSPPEQLSTDTQYF. The CDR3 DNA follows: TGTGCCAGCTCACCACCGGAACAGCTTAGCACAGATACGCAGTATTTT.

The rearrangement joins TRBV19 to TRBJ2-7; D unresolved. V lost 5 bases and J 3 bases, leaving 17 bases between the germline ends. The germline gives CDR1 LNHDA, CDR2 SQIVND (reference sequence). The CDR3 contains 15 residues. The CDR3 reads CASSSLGAGFYEQYF. As DNA, the CDR3 is TGTGCCAGTAGTTCTCTCGGAGCCGGTTTCTACGAGCAGTACTTC.

The CDR3: CASSVVQGEVNTEAFF. The CDR3 DNA reads as TGTGCCAGCAGCGTAGTACAGGGGGAGGTGAACACTGAAGCTTTCTTT. This sequence joins TRBV9 and TRBJ1-1, with 8 bases lining up with TRBD1. Trimming took 0 bases from V and 0 from J; bases not matched to a gene: 4. The CDR3 has 16 residues. CDR1 and CDR2 from the germline V gene are SGDLS and YYNGEE.

This chain uses TRBV3-1 (or the pseudogene TRBV3-2) with TRBJ1-5; D remains ambiguous. V gave up 1 base and J gave up 4 bases, with 8 bases separating them. CDR1 is LGHDT, CDR2 YNNKEL, per germline (reference sequence). The CDR3 runs to 14 residues. The CDR3 DNA follows: TGTGCCAGCAGCCAAGCGCCCGGTAATCAGCCCCAGCATTTT. This sequence encodes CASSQAPGNQPQHF.

V is TRBV6-2 or TRBV6-3 and J is TRBJ2-7, with 7 bases lining up with TRBD1. V shed 6 bases and J 0 bases; nucleotides not matched to a gene: 5. The CDR3 totals 14 residues. Germline V gives CDR1 MNHEY, CDR2 SVGEGT. The CDR3 loop reads CASSPRTGSYEQYV. The CDR3 DNA is TGTGCCAGCAGCCCTAGGACAGGCTCCTACGAGCAGTACGTC.

This clone has a single count. V gene TRBV6-5 combines with J gene TRBJ2-3; the D is unclear. In germline, CDR1 is MNHEY, CDR2 SVGAGI. The V and J ends lost 6 bases and 6 bases respectively, with 13 bases between them. The CDR3 length is 13 residues. The CDR3 protein is CASSQLAPDTQYF. In nucleotides, the CDR3 is TGTGCCAGCAGCCAGTTGGCCCCCGATACGCAGTATTTT.

The rearrangement uses TRBV5-1 and TRBJ2-5; 11 bases are shared with TRBD2. Trimming at V came to 3 bases and at J to 1 base, leaving 5 bases not matched to a gene. The CDR3 contains 16 residues. Germline-derived CDR1 and CDR2 are SGHRS and YFSETQ. The DNA of the CDR3 is TGCGCCAGCAGCTCTGGGACTAGCGGAACCCAAGAGACCCAGTACTTC. It codes for CASSSGTSGTQETQYF.

Many counts were recorded for this clone. The chain recombines TRBV7-9 with TRBJ2-7; possible D gene TRBD1, 6 bases. Per the germline V gene, CDR1 is SEHNR and CDR2 is FQNEAQ (reference sequence). V shed 5 bases and J shed 3 bases, with 11 bases lying between them. The CDR3 is made up of 13 amino acids. CDR3 loop: CASSPPDSYEQYV. The CDR3 coding sequence is TGTGCCAGCAGCCCACCGGACAGCTACGAGCAGTACGTC.

This clone was seen a few times. The V gene is TRBV10-1, the J gene TRBJ2-7, with D maybe TRBD1 (5 bases). The CDR3 runs to 15 residues. The germline V gene has CDR1 WNHNN and CDR2 SYGVQD (reference sequence). With 2 bases removed from V and 2 bases from J, the gap between germline ends came to 13 bases. CDR3 residues: CASSEMGSRAYEQYF. CDR3 sequence (DNA): TGCGCCAGCAGTGAGATGGGATCCAGGGCCTACGAGCAGTACTTC.

The chain has TRBV9 and TRBJ1-6; 7 bases are a match to TRBD1. The CDR3 spans 15 residues. From germline, CDR1 is SGDLS and CDR2 YYNGEE. V lost 0 bases and J lost 8; bases outside the gene matches: 5. The CDR3 DNA reads TGTGCCAGCAGCGTAGTGGGGACAGTCGATTCACCCCTCCACTTT. It is translated as CASSVVGTVDSPLHF. The whole variable domain, remainder taken from reference TRBV9 and TRBJ1-6, is DSGVTQTPKHLITATGQRVTLRCSPRSGDLSVYWYQQSLDQGLQFLIQYYNGEERAKGNILERFSAQQFPDLHSELNLSSLELGDSALYFCASSVVGTVDSPLHFGNGTRLTVT.

This chain joins TRBV3-1 (or the pseudogene TRBV3-2) and TRBJ2-1; perhaps TRBD1 as D (5 bases). Germline values: CDR1 LGHDT, CDR2 YNNKEL (reference sequence). This CDR3 has 12 amino acids. The germline V and J ends were trimmed by 6 bases and 8 bases, with 11 bases remaining between them. The DNA of the CDR3 is TGTGCCAGCAGGGCGAAAGGGGATGAGCAGTTCTTC. This encodes CASRAKGDEQFF.

This rearrangement joins TRBV7-2 to TRBJ2-1, with D possibly TRBD2 on 6 matching bases. The length of the CDR3 is 15 residues. The V and J ends lost 0 bases and 8 bases respectively, with 14 bases between them. CDR1 and CDR2 (germline): SGHTA, FQGNSA. In nucleotides, the CDR3 is TGTGCCAGCAGCTTAGCGTTGGGGGGATGGGATGAGCAGTTCTTC. This encodes CASSLALGGWDEQFF.

DNA of the CDR3: TGCGCCAGCAGCTGGACAGGGGATAATAATTCACCCCTCCACTTT. Protein sequence: CASSWTGDNNSPLHF. The V and J genes are TRBV5-1 and TRBJ1-6, with 9 bases lining up with TRBD1. The CDR3 length is 15 residues. Looked up from germline, CDR1 is SGHRS and CDR2 is YFSETQ. V trimming: 3 bases; J trimming: 5 bases; junction bases outside the gene matches: 3.

This chain connects TRBV5-6 to TRBJ2-2; D is uncertain. V shed 3 bases and J shed 3 bases, with 12 bases lying between them. Per the germline V gene, CDR1 is SGHDT and CDR2 is YYEEEE. This CDR3 spans 15 amino acids. The CDR3 DNA is TGTGCCAGCAGCTACTCCTATGTGGACACCGGGGAGCTGTTTTTT. Its protein product is CASSYSYVDTGELFF.

This clone rates as medium-sized. This chain uses TRBV6-1 with TRBJ2-3; TRBD1 is a possible D gene (5 bases). The CDR3 consists of 14 residues. Trimming took 0 bases from V and 4 from J, leaving 8 bases between them. Germline V CDR1 and CDR2: MNHNS, SASEGT. The CDR3 protein is CASSEASGPDTQYF. As DNA, the CDR3 is TGTGCCAGCAGTGAAGCTTCAGGGCCAGATACGCAGTATTTT.

The chain links TRBV10-3 to TRBJ2-1; 9 bases map to TRBD2. Per the germline V gene, CDR1 is ENHRY and CDR2 is SYGVKD. The CDR3 totals 15 residues. The trim removed 8 bases at V and 1 base at J, leaving 6 bases unmatched. CDR3 sequence: CAIGTSGFSYNEQFF. CDR3 coding DNA: TGTGCCATCGGAACTAGCGGGTTTTCCTACAATGAGCAGTTCTTC.

This clone has a single count. This chain joins TRBV6-5 and TRBJ2-2; 7 bases are a match to TRBD1. CDR1 is MNHEY and CDR2 is SVGAGI in the germline V gene. V dropped 2 bases and J dropped 1; count of bases not matched to a gene: 1. The CDR3 sequence is 15 residues long. The DNA of the CDR3 is TGTGCCAGCAGTTACGGGACAGTGAACACCGGGGAGCTGTTTTTT. It encodes CASSYGTVNTGELFF.

This clone was recorded once. V and J are TRBV9 and TRBJ1-6; 8 bases match TRBD1. Germline CDR1 reads SGDLS; CDR2 reads YYNGEE. The CDR3 length is 16 residues. J gave up 8 bases and V 3 bases, and 10 bases lay outside the gene matches. CDR3 coding DNA: TGTGCCAGCAGCGCCGGGGGGACAGGCATCGATTCACCCCTCCACTTT. Encoded protein: CASSAGGTGIDSPLHF.